The 23 T cell receptor beta chains below were found in one sample sequenced in a study of T cell repertoires in cytomegalovirus infection. Their antigens remain unidentified. MiXCR, run by TCRdb on the reads, gives a single entry per CDR3 protein. The table has 650,000 to 900,000 distinct CDR3 sequences, 30% to 35% seen once; the top ten hold around 12%. The sequencing here drew on cultured CD8+ T cells from PBMCs, taken from culture after CMV antigen stimulation. The origin of the receptors is a human donor in good health (CMV status not recorded). Some clones in this sample may be carry-over from other donors' samples.

The V and J genes are TRBV5-1 and TRBJ1-1; no reliable D call. The CDR3 totals 14 residues. Germline values: CDR1 SGHRS, CDR2 YFSETQ. V shed 6 bases and J shed 1 base, with 13 bases lying between them. CDR3 in amino acids: CASIPRPGNTEAFF. The CDR3 nucleotides are TGCGCCAGCATCCCTCGACCGGGGAACACTGAAGCTTTCTTT. The full variable domain, rest sourced from reference TRBV5-1 and TRBJ1-1, is KAGVTQTPRYLIKTRGQQVTLSCSPISGHRSVSWYQQTPGQGLQFLFEYFSETQRNKGNFPGRFSGRQFSNSRSEMNVSTLELGDSALYLCASIPRPGNTEAFFGQGTRLTVV.

This chain uses TRBV5-6 with TRBJ2-1; 9 bases line up with TRBD2. The germline V gene has CDR1 SGHDT and CDR2 YYEEEE. The CDR3 is 16 residues long. V dropped 6 bases and J dropped 2; count of bases not matched to a gene: 9. As DNA, the CDR3 is TGTGCCAGCAATTTAGCAGCGGGGGGTGCCTACAATGAGCAGTTCTTC. Its protein is CASNLAAGGAYNEQFF.

The chain recombines TRBV24-1 with TRBJ2-2; D is undetermined. Per germline, CDR1 KGHDR and CDR2 SFDVKD. This CDR3 has 13 residues. V lost 10 bases, J lost 3 bases, and 11 bases lay in between. The CDR3 region has the DNA TGTGCCACAGGGCGGACCTACACCGGGGAGCTGTTTTTT. Its protein is CATGRTYTGELFF.

The J gene is TRBJ1-2, the V gene TRBV27; tentative D call: TRBD1 (5 bases). With 5 bases removed from V and 6 bases from J, the gap between germline ends came to 16 bases. This CDR3 is built from 14 residues. The V gene's germline CDR1 is MNHEY and CDR2 SMNVEV (reference sequence). In DNA, the CDR3 is TGTGCCAGCAGTACACAGGTGGGGCTCGATGGCTACACCTTC. Protein: CASSTQVGLDGYTF.

J is TRBJ1-1 and V is TRBV7-3; D not certain. The germline V and J ends were trimmed by 8 bases and 2 bases, with 12 bases remaining between them. From germline, CDR1 is SGHTA and CDR2 FQGTGA. The CDR3 extends over 13 amino acids. For the CDR3, the DNA is TGTGCCAGCCGTTCCACAAAAAACACTGAAGCTTTCTTT. Translating it yields CASRSTKNTEAFF.

The table lists this clonotype with a few counts. The chain has TRBV7-9 and TRBJ2-5; D is ambiguous. Germline lookup yields CDR1 SEHNR and CDR2 FQNEAQ (reference sequence). CDR3 length: 16 amino acids. V was pared by 1 base and J by 1 base, with 13 bases between. In nucleotides, the CDR3 is TGTGCCAGCAGCTTAGTCAGTGTCGTCCTCCAAGAGACCCAGTACTTC. Amino acid sequence: CASSLVSVVLQETQYF.

Relative to its sample, this clonotype is medium-sized. This chain joins TRBV7-2 and TRBJ2-5; D possibly matches TRBD1 or TRBD2 (5 bases each). V lost 1 base and J 0 bases, leaving 12 bases between the germline ends. Germline lookup yields CDR1 SGHTA and CDR2 FQGNSA. This CDR3 is 16 amino acids long. The chain's CDR3 is CASSLDGREYQETQYF. The CDR3 DNA sequence: TGTGCCAGCAGCTTAGACGGCAGGGAGTACCAAGAGACCCAGTACTTC.

The rearrangement uses TRBV7-9 and TRBJ1-1; 9 nucleotides match TRBD1. V trimming: 2 bases; J trimming: 4 bases; junction bases outside the gene matches: 5. The CDR3 is 15 amino acids. CDR1 SEHNR and CDR2 FQNEAQ come from the germline V gene (reference sequence). CDR3 nucleotides: TGTGCCAGCAGCTTAACGACAGGGGGATCCACTGAAGCTTTCTTT. Its translation: CASSLTTGGSTEAFF. Supplemented by reference TRBV7-9 and TRBJ1-1, the full variable domain reads DTGVSQNPRHKITKRGQNVTFRCDPISEHNRLYWYRQTLGQGPEFLTYFQNEAQLEKSRLLSDRFSAERPKGSFSTLEIQRTEQGDSAMYLCASSLTTGGSTEAFFGQGTRLTVV.

The V and J genes are TRBV14 and TRBJ1-1; 7 positions match TRBD1. J lost 0 bases, V lost 3 bases, and 10 bases had no gene match. The CDR3 runs 17 residues. Germline lookup yields CDR1 SGHDN and CDR2 FVKESK. The CDR3 region is CASSHSPGTEMNTEAFF. The CDR3 nucleotides are TGTGCCAGCAGCCATTCTCCCGGGACAGAGATGAACACTGAAGCTTTCTTT.

V and J are TRBV12-3 or TRBV12-4 and TRBJ1-1, with 12 nucleotides matching TRBD1. Germline trimming cut 6 bases from V and 11 bases from J; bases unmatched to any gene: 7. The CDR3 sequence is 13 residues long. The CDR3 loop is CASSWGQGARAFF. The CDR3 nucleotides are TGTGCCAGCAGCTGGGGACAGGGGGCGCGGGCTTTCTTT.

V and J are TRBV6-2 or TRBV6-3 and TRBJ2-3; 12 nucleotides line up with TRBD2. The CDR3 covers 17 residues. V gave up 4 bases and J gave up 0 bases; unmatched junction bases: 5. CDR1 and CDR2 (germline): MNHEY, SVGEGT. CDR3 residues: CASSWRLAGASTDTQYF. Here the CDR3 DNA reads TGTGCCAGCAGTTGGAGACTAGCGGGAGCTAGCACAGATACGCAGTATTTT.

The CDR3 DNA sequence: TGTGCCAGCAGTTTTGCGAGTTATGAGCAGTTCTTC. The encoded protein is CASSFASYEQFF. The chain carries TRBV28 and TRBJ2-1; D not resolved. V was cut by 3 bases and J by 8 bases, with 8 bases left in between. CDR3 size: 12 residues. Per germline, CDR1 MDHEN and CDR2 SYDVKM.

The chain joins TRBV6-1 to TRBJ2-1, with 7 positions matching TRBD1. The CDR3 spans 11 residues. Losses at the gene ends were 7 bases for V and 9 bases for J; bases not matched to a gene: 3. Germline assignment: CDR1 MNHNS and CDR2 SASEGT. CDR3 protein: CASISGGEQFF. Written as DNA, the CDR3 is TGTGCCAGCATCTCAGGGGGTGAGCAGTTCTTC.

V gene TRBV19 combines with J gene TRBJ1-1; no firm D call. V was cut by 11 bases and J by 6 bases, with 16 bases left in between. The CDR3 runs 12 residues. Germline CDR1 and CDR2: LNHDA and SQIVND (reference sequence). The chain's CDR3 is CASRAFGAEAFF. DNA of the CDR3: TGTGCCTCAAGGGCGTTCGGTGCTGAAGCTTTCTTT. The complete variable domain, with remaining parts taken from reference TRBV19 and TRBJ1-1, reads DGGITQSPKYLFRKEGQNVTLSCEQNLNHDAMYWYRQDPGQGLRLIYYSQIVNDFQKGDIAEGYSVSREKKESFPLTVTSAQKNPTAFYLCASRAFGAEAFFGQGTRLTVV.

The CDR3 DNA reads TGTGCCAGCAGTTTAAAAGCAGGGCCAAGCGGCTACACCTTC. Amino acid sequence: CASSLKAGPSGYTF. The V gene is TRBV12-3 or TRBV12-4, the J gene TRBJ1-2, with TRBD1 as a possible D gene (5 bases). Deletions cut 2 bases from V and 8 bases from J, with 15 bases between. This CDR3 is built from 14 residues.

This clonotype was recorded a few times. The chain is built from TRBV6-2 or TRBV6-3 and TRBJ2-3; no firm D call. The ends were cut back, 0 bases at V and 5 bases at J, with 12 bases in the middle. CDR1 and CDR2 (germline): MNHEY, SVGEGT. The CDR3 is made up of 15 amino acids. DNA for the CDR3: TGTGCCAGCAGTTACTCAGCCCGGGTCAGAGATACGCAGTATTTT. It translates to CASSYSARVRDTQYF.

This rearrangement joins TRBV27 to TRBJ2-1; 7 bases agree with TRBD1. Per germline, CDR1 MNHEY and CDR2 SMNVEV (reference sequence). V shed 3 bases and J 9 bases; nucleotides not matched to a gene: 8. The length of the CDR3 is 14 residues. The CDR3 is CASSFGTGEAEQFF. CDR3 bases: TGTGCCAGCAGTTTTGGTACAGGGGAAGCTGAGCAGTTCTTC.

This clonotype was seen more than once but under ten times. The V call is TRBV29-1, the J call TRBJ2-7; possible D gene TRBD1, 6 bases. The CDR3 extends over 15 amino acids. V lost 5 bases and J 0 bases, leaving 17 bases between the germline ends. CDR1 SQVTM and CDR2 ANQGSEA come from the germline V gene. The CDR3: CSVFLPGTPSYEQYF. The CDR3 nucleotides are TGCAGCGTTTTCCTTCCCGGGACACCCTCCTACGAGCAGTACTTC.

The chain links TRBV6-5 to TRBJ1-5, with D hard to call. V was pared by 9 bases and J by 1 base, with 10 bases between. The germline V gene encodes CDR1 MNHEY and CDR2 SVGAGI. CDR3 length: 13 residues. The CDR3 sequence: CASQLASNQPQHF. The CDR3 DNA reads TGTGCCAGTCAACTAGCGAGCAATCAGCCCCAGCATTTT.

This clonotype was observed at least ten times. V usage is TRBV6-2 or TRBV6-3 and J usage is TRBJ1-1; tentatively, D is TRBD1 (5 bases). Looked up from germline, CDR1 is MNHEY and CDR2 is SVGEGT. The CDR3 extends over 14 amino acids. V lost 2 bases to trimming and J lost 6 bases, with 13 bases between them. CDR3 nucleotide sequence: TGTGCCAGCAGTTACCAGGGTTGGCCCTCTGAAGCTTTCTTT. This sequence encodes CASSYQGWPSEAFF.

This rearrangement joins TRBV19 to TRBJ2-4, with TRBD1 matching over 7 bases. The ends lost 8 bases at V and 7 bases at J; junction bases unmatched: 14. Germline CDR1 LNHDA, CDR2 SQIVND (reference sequence). The CDR3 covers 15 residues. CDR3 region: CASHDREVGYNIQYF. DNA of the CDR3: TGTGCCAGTCATGACAGGGAAGTAGGCTATAACATTCAGTACTTC.

This clonotype has a count of ten or more. The chain joins TRBV7-2 to TRBJ2-7, with TRBD1 matching 10 bases. CDR3 length equals 16 residues. With V trimmed by 5 bases and J by 2 bases, 9 bases remained unmatched. The germline CDR1 and CDR2 sequences are SGHTA and FQGNSA. CDR3: CASSLPLDRGTYEQYF. The CDR3 DNA reads as TGTGCCAGCAGCCTCCCCCTGGACAGGGGGACCTACGAGCAGTACTTC. The variable domain in full, with the rest retrieved from reference TRBV7-2 and TRBJ2-7, is GAGVSQSPSNKVTEKGKDVELRCDPISGHTALYWYRQSLGQGLEFLIYFQGNSAPDKSGLPSDRFSAERTGGSVSTLTIQRTQQEDSAVYLCASSLPLDRGTYEQYFGPGTRLTVT.

This clonotype showed up many times. The rearrangement uses TRBV7-6 and TRBJ2-5; 8 bases fit TRBD1. The CDR3 length is 15 residues. CDR1 SGHVS and CDR2 FNYEAQ come from the germline V gene. V lost 2 bases and J lost 1; bases outside the gene matches: 3. The CDR3 sequence is CASSLSGQAQETQYF. The CDR3 DNA reads as TGTGCCAGCAGCTTATCGGGACAGGCCCAAGAGACCCAGTACTTC.